This passage covers 25 T cell receptor beta chains from one sample sequenced in a study of T cell changes during pregnancy in multiple sclerosis. The repertoire was sequenced with immunoSEQ multiplex PCR; TCRdb's copy has only in-frame clones and lacks some. The repertoire holds about 44,000 clones, more than 70% seen once, with 5.5% to 6.5% in the top ten. Sequenced here: CD8+ T cells from peripheral blood mononuclear cells, sampled after pregnancy. Receptors were obtained from a female donor in good health, enrolled as a control in a pregnancy study.

This clone appeared once. The rearrangement links TRBV4-3 to TRBJ2-5; TRBD2 aligns across 7 bases. Matching the DNA end better, TRBJ2-7 makes the J call doubtful. The length of the CDR3 is 15 residues. Germline V gives CDR1 LGHNA, CDR2 YSLEER. CDR3 bases: TGCGCCAGCAGCCCCCAGGCGGGAGAGACCTACGAGCAGTACTTC. Its protein product is CASSPQAGETYEQYF.

This chain uses TRBV9 with TRBJ2-4; D unresolved. V was shortened by 4 bases and J by 5 bases, with 13 bases between the two germline ends. This CDR3 comprises 14 residues. CDR1 and CDR2 (germline): SGDLS, YYNGEE. The CDR3 DNA reads TGTGCCAGCAGCCCCCCTCAAGCGCAAAACATTCAGTACTTC. It specifies CASSPPQAQNIQYF.

The chain is built from TRBV13 and TRBJ2-3; 8 nucleotides align to TRBD1. CDR1 and CDR2 from the germline V gene are PRHDT and FYEKMQ (reference sequence). J lost 2 bases, V lost 5 bases, and 9 bases had no gene match. The CDR3 has 16 amino acids. The CDR3 DNA reads as TGTGCCAGCAGCCCCCGACAGGGGACCTACACAGATACGCAGTATTTT. Its translation is CASSPRQGTYTDTQYF. Supplemented by reference TRBV13 and TRBJ2-3, the full variable domain reads AAGVIQSPRHLIKEKRETATLKCYPIPRHDTVYWYQQGPGQDPQFLISFYEKMQSDKGSIPDRFSAQQFSDYHSELNMSSLELGDSALYFCASSPRQGTYTDTQYFGPGTRLTVL.

This clone qualifies as medium-sized. The chain is built from TRBV18 and TRBJ1-1; 7 positions match TRBD1. The CDR3 sequence is 15 residues long. V dropped 2 bases and J dropped 0; count of bases not matched to a gene: 3. Germline assignment: CDR1 KGHSH and CDR2 LQKENI. CDR3 sequence (DNA): TGTGCCAGCTCACCATGGCAGGGGGTGAACACTGAAGCTTTCTTT. Its translation is CASSPWQGVNTEAFF.

The chain employs TRBV29-1 and TRBJ1-1, with D unclear. Germline CDR1 SQVTM, CDR2 ANQGSEA. The CDR3 loop spans 12 amino acids. Trimming pared 1 base from V and 4 bases from J, leaving 7 bases between. CDR3 nucleotides: TGCAGCGTTGAAGGGGAGGCCACTGAAGCTTTCTTT. Its translation: CSVEGEATEAFF.

The chain employs TRBV6-6 and TRBJ2-5, with TRBD1 identical over 7 bases. The DNA end is more similar to TRBJ2-7, so the J call may be wrong. This CDR3 region has 15 residues. CDR1 is MNHNY and CDR2 is SVGAGI in the germline V gene (reference sequence). In nucleotides, the CDR3 is TGTGCCAGCAGTTACCCCCGACAGGGAAACTACGAGCAGTACTTC. Translated: CASSYPRQGNYEQYF.

This clone was observed a single time. V and J are TRBV29-1 and TRBJ2-7; TRBD1 matches at 11 bases. The germline V gene encodes CDR1 SQVTM and CDR2 ANQGSEA. With 6 bases clipped from V and 4 bases from J, the junction kept 5 bases outside the gene matches. CDR3 length equals 13 residues. The CDR3 nucleotides read TGCAGCGTCCGGGACAGGGGGTTATACGAGCAGTACTTC. Its translation is CSVRDRGLYEQYF.

The genes are TRBV4-3 and TRBJ2-2; 11 nucleotides match TRBD2. J was trimmed by 6 bases and V by 2 bases; bases with no gene match: 8. The V gene's germline CDR1 is LGHNA and CDR2 YSLEER. This CDR3 has 17 amino acids. Here the CDR3 reads CASSQTHSGGAAGELFF. In DNA form, the CDR3 reads TGCGCCAGCAGCCAAACCCATAGCGGGGGGGCCGCCGGGGAGCTGTTTTTT.

The chain uses TRBV28 and TRBJ2-7; tentatively, D is TRBD2 (7 bases). This CDR3 comprises 15 residues. Germline assignment: CDR1 MDHEN and CDR2 SYDVKM. The V and J ends lost 2 bases and 2 bases respectively, with 13 bases between them. The CDR3 reads CASSLTGGPTYEQYF. The CDR3 DNA is TGTGCCAGCAGTTTAACGGGGGGCCCTACCTACGAGCAGTACTTC.

The chain joins TRBV29-1 to TRBJ1-2, with 10 bases that match TRBD1. V shed 1 base, J shed 4 bases, and the junction held 6 bases outside the gene matches. Germline-derived CDR1 and CDR2 are SQVTM and ANQGSEA. This CDR3 spans 15 amino acids. The CDR3 DNA reads as TGCAGCGTTGAAGGGGTGGGACAGGGGTCCTATGGCTACACCTTC. This gives the protein CSVEGVGQGSYGYTF. Together with reference TRBV29-1 and TRBJ1-2, the CDR3 gives the full variable domain: SAVISQKPSRDICQRGTSLTIQCQVDSQVTMMFWYRQQPGQSLTLIATANQGSEATYESGFVIDKFPISRPNLTFSTLTVSNMSPEDSSIYLCSVEGVGQGSYGYTFGSGTRLTVV.

The V call is TRBV28, the J call TRBJ1-1; D uncertain. V dropped 2 bases and J dropped 1 base, with 14 bases sitting between them. Germline V gene sequence: CDR1 MDHEN, CDR2 SYDVKM. The CDR3 length is 16 residues. The CDR3 nucleotides are TGTGCCAGCAGTTTAACCCCCGGCAGGCCGAACACTGAAGCTTTCTTT. Its protein is CASSLTPGRPNTEAFF. The full variable domain, in which reference TRBV28 and TRBJ1-1 provide the parts outside the CDR3, is DVKVTQSSRYLVKRTGEKVFLECVQDMDHENMFWYRQDPGLGLRLIYFSYDVKMKEKGDIPEGYSVSREKKERFSLILESASTNQTSMYLCASSLTPGRPNTEAFFGQGTRLTVV.

J is TRBJ1-6 and V is TRBV28; D not resolved. The CDR3 runs 16 residues. The germline gives CDR1 MDHEN, CDR2 SYDVKM. V lost 5 bases to trimming and J lost 3 bases, with 14 bases between them. As DNA, the CDR3 is TGTGCCAGCAGTCCATTAATGGAGGGCTATAATTCACCCCTCCACTTT. Residues: CASSPLMEGYNSPLHF.

The gene calls are TRBV10-3 and TRBJ2-1; tentatively, D is TRBD2 (6 bases). The CDR3 runs to 12 residues. V gave up 3 bases and J gave up 8 bases, with 8 bases separating them. Per the germline V gene, CDR1 is ENHRY and CDR2 is SYGVKD. The CDR3 loop reads CAISDPGDEQFF. CDR3 nucleotide sequence: TGTGCCATCAGTGATCCGGGGGATGAGCAGTTCTTC.

The chain has TRBV4-3 and TRBJ1-1; 7 positions agree with TRBD1. The germline V gene encodes CDR1 LGHNA and CDR2 YSLEER. CDR3 size: 16 residues. After removal of 3 bases from V and 0 bases from J, the junction contained 7 bases not matched to a gene. Here the CDR3 DNA reads TGCGCCAGCAGCCAGGGGACGACAGGGATGAACACTGAAGCTTTCTTT. The encoded protein is CASSQGTTGMNTEAFF.

The chain recombines TRBV2 with TRBJ2-7, with 8 bases matching TRBD2. The junction had 15 bases not matched to a gene; V was cut back by 1 base and J by 7 bases. The CDR3 is 17 residues long. Germline lookup yields CDR1 SNHLY and CDR2 FYNNEI. The CDR3 protein is CASSEGRSKATGGEQYF. The CDR3 DNA reads as TGTGCCAGCAGTGAAGGCCGTTCAAAGGCTACGGGGGGGGAGCAGTACTTC.

This sequence joins TRBV5-4 and TRBJ2-3, with D maybe TRBD1 (5 bases). Between the trimmed V and J ends, which lost 10 bases and 3 bases, there was a span of 15 bases. The CDR3 has 13 residues. Looked up from germline, CDR1 is SGHNT and CDR2 is YYREEE (reference sequence). DNA for the CDR3: TGTGCCCAAGGGCAGGGTGAGACAGATACGCAGTATTTT. This codes for CAQGQGETDTQYF.

This chain links TRBV27 with TRBJ2-5; weak D call: TRBD2 (5 bases). CDR3 length equals 13 residues. Trimming removed 0 bases from V and 5 bases from J, with 7 bases in between. Germline V gives CDR1 MNHEY, CDR2 SMNVEV (reference sequence). In DNA form, the CDR3 reads TGTGCCAGCAGTTTATCAAGAGGGGAGACCCAGTACTTC. It yields the protein CASSLSRGETQYF.

The chain employs TRBV19 and TRBJ2-7; tentatively, D is TRBD1 (6 bases). CDR3 length: 13 residues. The V and J ends lost 6 bases and 4 bases respectively, with 13 bases between them. Germline V lookup: CDR1 LNHDA, CDR2 SQIVND (reference sequence). The CDR3 DNA is TGTGCCAGTAGCCCCAGGGGCCGTTACGAGCAGTACTTC. It yields the protein CASSPRGRYEQYF.

The chain joins TRBV9 to TRBJ1-2; TRBD1 might be the D (5 bases). The CDR3 sequence is 14 residues long. Germline CDR1 SGDLS, CDR2 YYNGEE. V lost 0 bases and J lost 3, with 9 bases in between. CDR3 in amino acids: CASSVDGGDYGYTF. The CDR3 coding sequence is TGTGCCAGCAGCGTAGATGGGGGGGACTATGGCTACACCTTC.

The chain couples TRBV5-6 to TRBJ1-1, with a weak D call TRBD1 (6 bases). Germline V lookup: CDR1 SGHDT, CDR2 YYEEEE. The CDR3 spans 13 residues. Trimming took off 3 bases at V and 8 bases at J, with 14 bases between the two ends. The CDR3 sequence is CASSWGGQAEAFF. CDR3 nucleotide sequence: TGTGCCAGCAGCTGGGGGGGGCAGGCCGAAGCTTTCTTT.

The V gene is TRBV9, the J gene TRBJ2-5, with TRBD2 matching over 7 bases. The CDR3 runs 14 residues. Per germline, CDR1 SGDLS and CDR2 YYNGEE. J was trimmed by 6 bases and V by 3 bases; bases with no gene match: 8. The CDR3 region is CASSARGFGKTQYF. CDR3 DNA sequence: TGTGCCAGCAGCGCGCGGGGGTTCGGAAAGACCCAGTACTTC. The complete variable domain, with remaining parts taken from reference TRBV9 and TRBJ2-5, reads DSGVTQTPKHLITATGQRVTLRCSPRSGDLSVYWYQQSLDQGLQFLIQYYNGEERAKGNILERFSAQQFPDLHSELNLSSLELGDSALYFCASSARGFGKTQYFGPGTRLLVL.

The CDR3 DNA reads as TGTGCCAGCAGCTCCCAGGGGCATCAGCCCCAGCATTTT. It encodes CASSSQGHQPQHF. This chain connects TRBV5-6 to TRBJ1-5, with a tentative D call TRBD1 (6 bases). Trimming stripped 3 bases from V and 5 bases from J, with 9 bases between. The length of the CDR3 is 13 residues. Germline values: CDR1 SGHDT, CDR2 YYEEEE. Using reference TRBV5-6 and TRBJ1-5 for the parts outside the CDR3, the full variable domain is DAGVTQSPTHLIKTRGQQVTLRCSPKSGHDTVSWYQQALGQGPQFIFQYYEEEERQRGNFPDRFSGHQFPNYSSELNVNALLLGDSALYLCASSSQGHQPQHFGDGTRLSIL.

V usage is TRBV28 and J usage is TRBJ1-1; 7 bases agree with TRBD1. J gave up 8 bases and V 5 bases, and 2 bases lay outside the gene matches. Germline V gene lookup returns CDR1 MDHEN and CDR2 SYDVKM. The CDR3 is made up of 11 amino acids. CDR3 DNA: TGTGCCAGCAGTCCACAGGGGGAAGCTTTCTTT. Translated, it gives CASSPQGEAFF.

The rearrangement uses TRBV27 and TRBJ1-5; D may be TRBD1 (6 bases). CDR1 is MNHEY and CDR2 is SMNVEV in the germline V gene (reference sequence). V was shortened by 2 bases and J by 4 bases, with 9 bases between the two germline ends. This CDR3 contains 14 residues. CDR3 sequence (DNA): TGTGCCAGCAGTTTAGGGGGCCCTAATCAGCCCCAGCATTTT. It is translated as CASSLGGPNQPQHF.

The rearrangement joins TRBV9 to TRBJ2-7; tentative D call: TRBD2 (6 bases). V dropped 4 bases and J dropped 1 base, with 12 bases sitting between them. This CDR3 region has 14 residues. CDR1 is SGDLS, CDR2 YYNGEE, per germline. CDR3 DNA sequence: TGTGCCAGCAGCCCGCGGGATCAATCCTACGAGCAGTACTTC. Residues: CASSPRDQSYEQYF.